This passage covers 22 T cell receptor beta chains from one sample sequenced in a study of blood T cells in healthy people across ages. A second about 7 to 12 cycle PCR used barcoded and J-beta primers. TCRdb fed the 5' RACE reads into MiXCR, producing one record per CDR3 protein. Of about 720,000 distinct CDR3 sequences listed, approximately 25% were seen once; the top ten hold approximately 3.7%. These same data were also listed under a study on T cells of mothers and their children.

Sequencing input: blood. The receptors here all came from a boy younger than 18 in good health.

There are a few counts of this clonotype. The genes are TRBV5-1 and TRBJ2-1, with a weak D call TRBD1 (5 bases). The DNA end lines up better with TRBJ2-7; the J call may be wrong. CDR3 size: 12 residues. Germline loops: CDR1 SGHRS, CDR2 YFSETQ. DNA for the CDR3: TGCGCCAGGAAAAGGGGTCCCTACGAGCAGTACTTC. Its protein product is CARKRGPYEQYF.

This clonotype occurred many times. The rearrangement joins TRBV27 to TRBJ2-7, with 13 bases identical to TRBD2. Per germline, CDR1 MNHEY and CDR2 SMNVEV (reference sequence). CDR3 length: 14 amino acids. Losses at the gene ends were 6 bases for V and 5 bases for J; bases not matched to a gene: 4. The CDR3 spells CASRRLAGGHEQYF. As DNA, the CDR3 is TGTGCCAGCAGGCGACTAGCGGGAGGTCACGAGCAGTACTTC.

This rearrangement joins TRBV15 to TRBJ2-1; 7 bases agree with TRBD1. CDR1 and CDR2 (germline): LNHNV, YYDKDF (reference sequence). V dropped 5 bases and J dropped 3; count of bases not matched to a gene: 4. This CDR3 region has 14 residues. Here the CDR3 reads CATSESGGYNEQFF. The CDR3 DNA reads as TGTGCCACCAGCGAATCAGGGGGCTACAATGAGCAGTTCTTC.

The chain has TRBV20-1 and TRBJ2-4; TRBD1 matches 7 bases. The CDR3 extends over 18 amino acids. Looked up from germline, CDR1 is DFQATT and CDR2 is SNEGSKA (reference sequence). V was pared by 4 bases and J by 0 bases, with 15 bases of the junction left unmatched. The CDR3 reads CSATSRQGHQLAKNIQYF. In nucleotides, the CDR3 is TGCAGTGCTACCAGTCGACAGGGACACCAACTAGCCAAAAACATTCAGTACTTC.

The rearrangement links TRBV7-6 to TRBJ2-3; 10 bases are shared with TRBD2. V gave up 1 base and J gave up 2 bases; unmatched junction bases: 6. CDR3 length: 17 amino acids. Per germline, CDR1 SGHVS and CDR2 FNYEAQ. The CDR3 loop reads CASSLGTGLAPTDTQYF. CDR3 nucleotides: TGTGCCAGCAGCTTAGGAACGGGACTAGCGCCCACAGATACGCAGTATTTT. Together with reference TRBV7-6 and TRBJ2-3, the CDR3 gives the full variable domain: GAGVSQSPRYKVTKRGQDVALRCDPISGHVSLYWYRQALGQGPEFLTYFNYEAQQDKSGLPNDRFSAERPEGSISTLTIQRTEQRDSAMYRCASSLGTGLAPTDTQYFGPGTRLTVL.

In this sample, this clonotype turned up a few times. The chain links TRBV28 to TRBJ2-7; TRBD1 agrees at 8 bases. The CDR3 has 14 amino acids. In germline, CDR1 is MDHEN, CDR2 SYDVKM. With V trimmed by 10 bases and J by 6 bases, 14 bases remained unmatched. The CDR3 DNA is TGTGCCATAAAATCGGACAGGGACTTTTCCGAGCAGTACTTC. It translates to CAIKSDRDFSEQYF.

The chain is built from TRBV29-1 and TRBJ2-2; no clear D. The CDR3 has 11 amino acids. The germline V gene has CDR1 SQVTM and CDR2 ANQGSEA. V was trimmed by 1 base and J by 6 bases, leaving 3 bases between them. CDR3 region: CSVEGAGELFF. The CDR3, as DNA: TGCAGCGTTGAAGGGGCCGGGGAGCTGTTTTTT.

This clonotype appeared a few times. The CDR3 bases are TGTGCCAGCAGCCAGCGGGGGGGGCACACAGATACGCAGTATTTT. This sequence encodes CASSQRGGHTDTQYF. The chain joins TRBV3-1 to TRBJ2-3; 9 bases match TRBD2. Per the germline V gene, CDR1 is LGHDT and CDR2 is YNNKEL (reference sequence). Trimming took 3 bases from V and 2 from J; bases not matched to a gene: 3. The CDR3 length is 15 residues.

V gene TRBV29-1 combines with J gene TRBJ2-7, with 11 positions matching TRBD2. Judging by the DNA end, TRBJ2-5 fits better; the J call may be wrong. Germline V gives CDR1 SQVTM, CDR2 ANQGSEA. CDR3 size: 13 residues. DNA of the CDR3: TGCAGCGTCACGACTAGCGGGGAAGAGACCCAGTACTTC. Amino acids: CSVTTSGEETQYF.

This chain uses TRBV11-2 with TRBJ2-5; D ambiguous. With the DNA end fitting TRBJ2-7 better, the J assignment may be wrong. Per the germline V gene, CDR1 is SGHAT and CDR2 is FQNNGV. This CDR3 has 15 residues. The CDR3 reads CASSGSLLSSYEQYF. DNA for the CDR3: TGTGCCAGCAGCGGATCATTGTTAAGCTCCTACGAGCAGTACTTC.

This clonotype was counted a few times. This chain links TRBV7-6 with TRBJ2-2; 8 positions match TRBD2. Losses at the gene ends were 4 bases for V and 8 bases for J; bases not matched to a gene: 6. Per the germline V gene, CDR1 is SGHVS and CDR2 is FNYEAQ. The CDR3 is 14 amino acids. CDR3 protein: CASSSTRGRGELFF. CDR3 DNA: TGTGCCAGCAGCTCAACCCGCGGGAGGGGGGAGCTGTTTTTT.

This chain links TRBV28 with TRBJ2-3; no firm D call. The CDR3 extends over 12 amino acids. The germline V gene has CDR1 MDHEN and CDR2 SYDVKM. Trimming shortened V by 7 bases and J by 5 bases, and 10 bases separated the two germline ends. The CDR3 DNA reads TGTGCCAGCAAGGGTTCCCGAGATACGCAGTATTTT. Its protein product is CASKGSRDTQYF.

This clonotype was observed a few times. The chain links TRBV7-2 to TRBJ2-5; 10 positions match TRBD2. The CDR3 contains 15 residues. The ends lost 4 bases at V and 0 bases at J; junction bases unmatched: 2. Germline V gene sequence: CDR1 SGHTA, CDR2 FQGNSA. The CDR3 DNA reads TGTGCCAGCAGCTCCCTAGCGGGGGACCAAGAGACCCAGTACTTC. Its translation is CASSSLAGDQETQYF.

This clonotype was observed a few times. V is TRBV27 and J is TRBJ1-1; maybe TRBD1 (5 bases). The CDR3 has 15 residues. Trimming shortened V by 0 bases and J by 5 bases, and 13 bases separated the two germline ends. Germline-derived CDR1 and CDR2 are MNHEY and SMNVEV (reference sequence). This chain's CDR3 is CASSLSFQGWTEAFF. CDR3 in DNA: TGTGCCAGCAGTTTATCGTTCCAGGGTTGGACTGAAGCTTTCTTT.

This clonotype was recorded only once. This chain joins TRBV14 and TRBJ1-6, with 8 nucleotides matching TRBD1. With 1 base clipped from V and 7 bases from J, the junction kept 9 bases outside the gene matches. Germline loops: CDR1 SGHDN, CDR2 FVKESK. This CDR3 spans 17 amino acids. CDR3 sequence reads: CASSQAHRGDENSPLHF. CDR3 bases: TGTGCCAGCAGCCAAGCGCACAGGGGGGACGAAAATTCACCCCTCCACTTT.

This clonotype was seen a few times. The V call is TRBV15, the J call TRBJ2-5; D is possibly TRBD1 (6 bases). The J call is uncertain, as TRBJ2-1 better fits the DNA end. The CDR3 runs 14 residues. Germline V CDR1 and CDR2: LNHNV, YYDKDF (reference sequence). The CDR3 DNA follows: TGTGCCACCTGTGCTGGACAGCCCCACAATGAGCAGTTCTTC. Its protein product is CATCAGQPHNEQFF.

V usage is TRBV6-5 and J usage is TRBJ1-2; D not certain. With 6 bases removed from V and 1 base from J, the gap between germline ends came to 15 bases. Germline lookup yields CDR1 MNHEY and CDR2 SVGAGI. The CDR3 is made up of 15 amino acids. CDR3 sequence reads: CASREHKFYNYGYTF. CDR3 bases: TGTGCCAGCAGGGAACACAAGTTTTATAACTATGGCTACACCTTC.

Only a few counts were recorded for this clonotype. The genes are TRBV4-1 and TRBJ2-6; D is undetermined. V lost 1 base, J lost 3 bases, and 13 bases lay in between. Germline CDR1 is MGHRA and CDR2 is YSYEKL. The CDR3 is 17 residues long. The CDR3 DNA is TGCGCCAGCAGCCAAGGCTCGGCTGTGGGTGGGGCCAACGTCCTGACTTTC. Translating gives CASSQGSAVGGANVLTF.

The V gene is TRBV29-1, the J gene TRBJ2-5; D remains ambiguous. The CDR3 runs to 12 residues. V dropped 1 base and J dropped 3 bases, with 6 bases sitting between them. CDR1 is SQVTM and CDR2 is ANQGSEA in the germline V gene. CDR3 region: CSVEASEETQYF. The CDR3 DNA is TGCAGCGTTGAAGCATCAGAAGAGACCCAGTACTTC.

This clonotype was counted a few times. The chain employs TRBV28 and TRBJ1-2; no firm D call. This CDR3 has 11 residues. CDR1 and CDR2 (germline): MDHEN, SYDVKM. Trimming removed 3 bases at V and 6 bases at J, with 5 bases between. The CDR3 sequence: CASSFSDGYTF. As DNA, the CDR3 is TGTGCCAGCAGTTTTTCGGATGGCTACACCTTC.

This clonotype has at least ten counts. V gene TRBV18 combines with J gene TRBJ2-3; D gene unclear. CDR1 is KGHSH, CDR2 LQKENI, per germline. The V gene lost 8 bases and the J gene lost 1 base, with 7 bases spanning the gap. This CDR3 contains 12 residues. The CDR3 is CASSPGTDTQYF. The CDR3 DNA follows: TGTGCCAGCAGCCCCGGCACAGATACGCAGTATTTT.

In this sample, this clonotype turned up a few times. The V and J genes are TRBV7-9 and TRBJ2-5, with TRBD2 matching 7 bases. The J call could be wrong; TRBJ2-1 is a better fit for the DNA end. The CDR3 has 15 residues. Germline-derived CDR1 and CDR2 are SEHNR and FQNEAQ (reference sequence). The CDR3 DNA reads as TGTGCCAGCAGCCCTATCCGACTAGCTCGCGATGAGCAGTTCTTC. This gives the protein CASSPIRLARDEQFF.